The 7 T cell receptor beta chains presented below share a single source sample, sequenced in a study of T cell responses to AZD1222 COVID-19 vaccine listed by TCRdb under 2021. The sample's time point label, in plain terms: about 28 days (+/-7) after the second vaccine dose. Library creation used the immunoSEQ multiplex PCR assay. What TCRdb holds here is the immuneACCESS table cut down to in-frame rearrangements. Part of the clones is not present; checked against another copy, under half of the missing clones reflect an unresolved V gene, and the others are unexplained. The sample table lists approximately 140,000 clones, 90% to 95% of them with a count of one. The ten largest account for 3.5% to 4.5% of the sample. This material consisted of peripheral blood, taken 28 days after the second AZD1222 dose. Every receptor here comes from an adult who received the AZD1222 COVID-19 vaccine.

This chain joins TRBV28 and TRBJ1-2; D is undetermined. V lost 2 bases to trimming and J lost 6 bases, with 10 bases between them. The CDR3 is made up of 13 amino acids. The germline V gene has CDR1 MDHEN and CDR2 SYDVKM. DNA for the CDR3: TGTGCCAGCAGTTTAGGGGAAGGGAATGGCTACACCTTC. This codes for CASSLGEGNGYTF.

V usage is TRBV7-9 and J usage is TRBJ2-2; 9 bases match TRBD1. The CDR3 runs to 14 residues. The germline V gene has CDR1 SEHNR and CDR2 FQNEAQ (reference sequence). The V gene end was trimmed by 6 bases and the J gene end by 3 bases; junction bases not matched to a gene: 2. DNA for the CDR3: TGTGCCAGCAGGGGACAGGGCGACACCGGGGAGCTGTTTTTT. It encodes CASRGQGDTGELFF.

This chain connects TRBV3-1 (or the pseudogene TRBV3-2) to TRBJ2-5; 10 bases are a match to TRBD1. CDR1 is LGHDT and CDR2 is YNNKEL in the germline V gene (reference sequence). The CDR3 covers 15 residues. The trim removed 4 bases at V and 2 bases at J, leaving 4 bases unmatched. CDR3 nucleotide sequence: TGTGCCAGCAGCCCGGGGGACAGGGGTCAAGAGACCCAGTACTTC. This translates into CASSPGDRGQETQYF.

The chain is built from TRBV7-9 and TRBJ2-3, with 11 bases that match TRBD2. Losses at the gene ends were 4 bases for V and 5 bases for J; bases not matched to a gene: 11. Germline V gives CDR1 SEHNR, CDR2 FQNEAQ (reference sequence). The CDR3 is 17 residues long. CDR3 loop: CASSSPSLAGVRDTQYF. CDR3 in DNA: TGTGCCAGCAGCTCCCCATCACTAGCGGGAGTTAGAGATACGCAGTATTTT.

The chain couples TRBV3-1 (or the pseudogene TRBV3-2) to TRBJ1-5, with 9 bases matching TRBD1. Trimming at V came to 0 bases and at J to 10 bases, leaving 4 bases not matched to a gene. The CDR3 covers 14 residues. Germline V gene data show CDR1 as LGHDT and CDR2 as YNNKEL (reference sequence). CDR3 residues: CASSQEDRGGPQHF. CDR3 sequence (DNA): TGTGCCAGCAGCCAAGAGGACAGGGGCGGCCCCCAGCATTTT.

In its sample, this clone was seen a few times. This rearrangement joins TRBV28 to TRBJ1-6; D perhaps matches TRBD1 (5 bases). Germline lookup yields CDR1 MDHEN and CDR2 SYDVKM. The V end was cut by 5 bases, the J end by 10 bases, with 9 bases between. The CDR3 consists of 12 residues. CDR3 sequence reads: CASSVGDSPLHF. The CDR3 DNA follows: TGTGCCAGCAGTGTGGGGGACTCACCCCTCCACTTT.

In regard to this clone: The conserved closing phenylalanine or tryptophan is absent in this CDR3, likely reflecting a read error. The chain has TRBV19 and TRBJ1-2; 7 bases line up with TRBD1. J was trimmed by 8 bases and V by 5 bases; bases with no gene match: 5. Germline CDR1 reads LNHDA; CDR2 reads SQIVND (reference sequence). The CDR3 spans 12 residues. The DNA for the CDR3 is TGTGCCAGTAGTGACAGGGAGGACGGCTACACCCTC. Translation: CASSDREDGYTL.